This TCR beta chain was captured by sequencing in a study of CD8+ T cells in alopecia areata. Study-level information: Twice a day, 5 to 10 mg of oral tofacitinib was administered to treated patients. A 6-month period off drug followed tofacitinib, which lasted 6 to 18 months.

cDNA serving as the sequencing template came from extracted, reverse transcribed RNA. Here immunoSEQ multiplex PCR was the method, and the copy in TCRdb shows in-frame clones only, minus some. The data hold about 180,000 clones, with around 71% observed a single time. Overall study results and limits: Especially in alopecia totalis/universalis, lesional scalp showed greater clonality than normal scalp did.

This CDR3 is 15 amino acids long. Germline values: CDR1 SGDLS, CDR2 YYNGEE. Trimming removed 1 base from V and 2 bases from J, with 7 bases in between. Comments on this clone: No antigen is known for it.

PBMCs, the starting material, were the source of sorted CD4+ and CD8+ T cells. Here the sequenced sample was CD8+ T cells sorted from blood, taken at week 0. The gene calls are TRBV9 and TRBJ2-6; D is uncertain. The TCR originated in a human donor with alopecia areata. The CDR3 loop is CASSVTGAGANVLTF. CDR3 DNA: TGTGCCAGCAGCGTAACGGGTGCTGGGGCCAACGTCCTGACTTTC. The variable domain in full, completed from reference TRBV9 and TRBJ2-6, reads DSGVTQTPKHLITATGQRVTLRCSPRSGDLSVYWYQQSLDQGLQFLIQYYNGEERAKGNILERFSAQQFPDLHSELNLSSLELGDSALYFCASSVTGAGANVLTFGAGSRLTVL.